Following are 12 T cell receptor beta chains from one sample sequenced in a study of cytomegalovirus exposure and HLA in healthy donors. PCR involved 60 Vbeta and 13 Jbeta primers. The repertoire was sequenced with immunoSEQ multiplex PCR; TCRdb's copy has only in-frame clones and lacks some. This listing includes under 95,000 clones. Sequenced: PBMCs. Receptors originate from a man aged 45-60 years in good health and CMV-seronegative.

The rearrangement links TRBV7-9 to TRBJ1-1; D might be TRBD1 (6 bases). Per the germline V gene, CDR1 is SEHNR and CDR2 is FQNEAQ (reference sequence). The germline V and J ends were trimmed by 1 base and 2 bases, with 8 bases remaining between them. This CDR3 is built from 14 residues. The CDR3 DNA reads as TGTGCCAGCAGCTTAGGAGGGGGTAACACTGAAGCTTTCTTT. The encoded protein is CASSLGGGNTEAFF.

The CDR3 DNA sequence: TGTGCCAGCAGCTTAACACAGATAAATTCACCCCTCCACTTT. Residues: CASSLTQINSPLHF. V is TRBV7-9 and J is TRBJ1-6; unclear D gene. The CDR3 has 14 residues. Trimming took off 2 bases at V and 7 bases at J, with 9 bases between the two ends. The germline V gene has CDR1 SEHNR and CDR2 FQNEAQ (reference sequence).

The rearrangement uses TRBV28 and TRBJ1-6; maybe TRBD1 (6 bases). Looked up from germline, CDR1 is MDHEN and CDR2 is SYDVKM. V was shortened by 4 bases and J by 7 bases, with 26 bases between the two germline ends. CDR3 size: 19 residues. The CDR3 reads CASSSQRDRTKNGNSPLHF. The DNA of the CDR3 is TGTGCCAGCAGTTCCCAGCGCGACAGGACCAAGAACGGCAATTCACCCCTCCACTTT. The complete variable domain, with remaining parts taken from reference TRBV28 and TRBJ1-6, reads DVKVTQSSRYLVKRTGEKVFLECVQDMDHENMFWYRQDPGLGLRLIYFSYDVKMKEKGDIPEGYSVSREKKERFSLILESASTNQTSMYLCASSSQRDRTKNGNSPLHFGNGTRLTVT.

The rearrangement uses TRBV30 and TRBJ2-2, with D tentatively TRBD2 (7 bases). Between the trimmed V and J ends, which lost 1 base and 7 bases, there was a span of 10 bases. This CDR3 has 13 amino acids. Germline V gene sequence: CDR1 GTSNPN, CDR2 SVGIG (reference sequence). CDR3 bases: TGTGCCTGGAGTGGGGGGGGCTACGGGGAGCTGTTTTTT. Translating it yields CAWSGGGYGELFF.

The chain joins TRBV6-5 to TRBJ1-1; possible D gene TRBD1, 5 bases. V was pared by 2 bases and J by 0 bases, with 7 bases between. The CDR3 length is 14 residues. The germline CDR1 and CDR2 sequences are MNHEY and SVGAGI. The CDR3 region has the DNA TGTGCCAGCAGTTACGCCAGGGTGAACACTGAAGCTTTCTTT. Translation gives CASSYARVNTEAFF.

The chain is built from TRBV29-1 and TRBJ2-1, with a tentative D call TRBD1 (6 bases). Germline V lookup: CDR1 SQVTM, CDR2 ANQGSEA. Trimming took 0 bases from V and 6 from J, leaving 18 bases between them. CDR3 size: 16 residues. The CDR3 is CSVEDRQGSGGNEQFF. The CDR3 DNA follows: TGCAGCGTTGAAGATCGCCAGGGGAGTGGAGGCAATGAGCAGTTCTTC.

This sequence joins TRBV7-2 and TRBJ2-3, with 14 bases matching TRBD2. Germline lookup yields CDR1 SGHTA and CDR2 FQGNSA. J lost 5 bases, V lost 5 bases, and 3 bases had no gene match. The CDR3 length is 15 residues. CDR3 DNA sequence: TGTGCCAGCAGCATTGGACTAGCGGGGGGAGATACGCAGTATTTT. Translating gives CASSIGLAGGDTQYF. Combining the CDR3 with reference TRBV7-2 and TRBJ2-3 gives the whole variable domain GAGVSQSPSNKVTEKGKDVELRCDPISGHTALYWYRQSLGQGLEFLIYFQGNSAPDKSGLPSDRFSAERTGGSVSTLTIQRTQQEDSAVYLCASSIGLAGGDTQYFGPGTRLTVL.

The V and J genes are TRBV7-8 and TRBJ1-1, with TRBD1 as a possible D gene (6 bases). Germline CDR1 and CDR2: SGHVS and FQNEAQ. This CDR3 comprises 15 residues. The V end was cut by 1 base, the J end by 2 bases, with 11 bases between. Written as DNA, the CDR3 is TGTGCCAGCAGCTTAGTAGGGGGTATAAACACTGAAGCTTTCTTT. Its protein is CASSLVGGINTEAFF.

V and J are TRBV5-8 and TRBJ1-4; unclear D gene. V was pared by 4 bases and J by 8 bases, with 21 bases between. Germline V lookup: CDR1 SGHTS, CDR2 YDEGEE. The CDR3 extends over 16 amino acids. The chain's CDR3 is CASSPQGSAGGEKLFF. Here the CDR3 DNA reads TGTGCCAGCAGCCCCCAAGGGTCGGCGGGTGGAGAAAAACTGTTTTTT.

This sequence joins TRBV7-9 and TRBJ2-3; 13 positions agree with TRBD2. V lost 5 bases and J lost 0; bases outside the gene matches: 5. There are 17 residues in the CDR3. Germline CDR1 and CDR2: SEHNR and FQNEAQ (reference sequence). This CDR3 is CASSRTSGGPSTDTQYF. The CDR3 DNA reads TGTGCCAGCAGCCGGACTAGCGGGGGCCCTAGCACAGATACGCAGTATTTT.

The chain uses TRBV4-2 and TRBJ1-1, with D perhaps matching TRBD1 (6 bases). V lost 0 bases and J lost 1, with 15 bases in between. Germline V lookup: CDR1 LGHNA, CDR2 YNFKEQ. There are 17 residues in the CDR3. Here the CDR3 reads CASSQEIHQGPNTEAFF. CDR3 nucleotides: TGTGCCAGCAGCCAAGAAATCCACCAGGGGCCGAACACTGAAGCTTTCTTT.

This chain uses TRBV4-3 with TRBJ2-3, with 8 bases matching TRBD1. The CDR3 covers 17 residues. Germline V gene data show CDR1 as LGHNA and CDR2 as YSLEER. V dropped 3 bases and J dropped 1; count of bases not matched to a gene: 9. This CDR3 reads CASSQGSVGQGTDTQYF. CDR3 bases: TGCGCCAGCAGCCAGGGGTCCGTGGGACAGGGCACAGATACGCAGTATTTT.